This T cell receptor (beta chain) derives from a study of early T cells in non-severe SARS-CoV-2 infection. Study overall: RNA in bulk from unsorted whole blood was sequenced, and chains were unpaired.

Individual cDNA molecules received unique molecular identifiers during library preparation. TCRdb called the 5' RACE reads again in MiXCR, with one record for every CDR3 protein. The sample yields approximately 69,000 distinct CDR3 sequences, 9.5% to 15% seen once. V shed 3 bases and J 5 bases; nucleotides not matched to a gene: 10. Germline V gives CDR1 LGHDT, CDR2 YNNKEL (reference sequence). The CDR3 totals 16 residues. This clonotype has at least ten counts. What was sequenced was whole blood. V usage is TRBV3-1 and J usage is TRBJ2-3, with TRBD2 identical over 8 bases. The source of this sequence is an adult who was a healthcare worker with PCR-confirmed SARS-CoV-2 infection or an uninfected control (not recorded which). The CDR3 nucleotides read TGTGCCAGCAGCCATGGATCTCCGGGAGGGAGAGATACGCAGTATTTT. It encodes CASSHGSPGGRDTQYF.